This T cell receptor beta chain was obtained from a study of CD8+CD57+ T cells in acquired aplastic anemia. Whole-study context: Mean DNA quantity obtained from sorted CD4+ and CD8+ cells was about 3 ug. Study results and caveats: A significant difference in CD8+ Simpson's diversity between patients and controls was not found.

Trimming removed 6 bases at V and 0 bases at J, with 7 bases between. The CDR3 spans 13 residues. Previously, flow cytometry had revealed CD8+CD57+ cell expansion in the patients chosen for sequencing. The patients all had a severe acquired aplastic anemia diagnosis. Profiles of TCR beta VDJ and CDR3 were generated from a genomic DNA template. From the reads, TCRdb called clonotypes with MiXCR, one entry per CDR3 protein. The profile shows under 350,000 distinct CDR3 sequences, about three fifths of them singletons. Notes on this clonotype: Its target is unknown.

The chain is built from TRBV12-3 or TRBV12-4 and TRBJ2-3; D may match TRBD1 or TRBD2 (5 bases each). This sequence originates from a human donor with aplastic anemia. Specimen: sorted CD4+, CD8+, or CD8+CD57+ T cells (not recorded which) from PBMCs. Written as DNA, the CDR3 is TGTGCCAGCAGGGGGGACAGCACAGATACGCAGTATTTT. Translating gives CASRGDSTDTQYF.